Described below is a single T cell receptor (beta chain) sequence and its context. The antigen remains unidentified. The data are from a study of T cell responses to AZD1222 COVID-19 vaccine. Clones were sequenced by immunoSEQ multiplex PCR, and TCRdb holds only the in-frame ones, with some missing. Of roughly 160,000 clones in the sample, 92% were seen once. Regarding the study as a whole: Only a handful of AZD1222 recipients were seropositive at baseline.

Trimming stripped 4 bases from V and 5 bases from J, with 14 bases between. The CDR3 has 14 amino acids. From germline, CDR1 is MRHNA and CDR2 SNTAGT. The chain is built from TRBV6-4 and TRBJ2-5; no clear D gene. This TCR came from an adult in good health. Here the sequenced sample was peripheral blood, taken on day 0 of MenACWY control vaccination. As DNA, the CDR3 is TGTGCCAGCAGTGTGGGTGTGCTCGTGGAGACCCAGTACTTC. It yields the protein CASSVGVLVETQYF.